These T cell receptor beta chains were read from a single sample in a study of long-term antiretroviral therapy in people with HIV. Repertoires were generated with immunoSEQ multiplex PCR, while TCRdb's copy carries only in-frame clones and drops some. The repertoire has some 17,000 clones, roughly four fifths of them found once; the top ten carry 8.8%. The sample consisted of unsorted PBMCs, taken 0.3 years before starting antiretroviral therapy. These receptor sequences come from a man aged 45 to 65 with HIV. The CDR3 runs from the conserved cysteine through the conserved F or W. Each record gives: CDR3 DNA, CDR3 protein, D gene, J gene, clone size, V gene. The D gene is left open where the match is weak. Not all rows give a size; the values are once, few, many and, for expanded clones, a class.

CDR3nt: TGTGCCAGCAGCCCGACAGGGAACTATGGCTACACCTTC
CDR3aa: CASSPTGNYGYTF
d_gene: TRBD1
j_gene: TRBJ1-2
abundance: .
v_gene: TRBV7-9

CDR3nt: TGTGCCAGCTCCCGGGAGGGAGGCAATCAGCCCCAGCATTTT
CDR3aa: CASSREGGNQPQHF
d_gene: .
j_gene: TRBJ1-5
abundance: .
v_gene: TRBV18

CDR3nt: TGCGCCAGCAGCTTGGAGTCAACTAACTATGGCTACACCTTC
CDR3aa: CASSLESTNYGYTF
d_gene: .
j_gene: TRBJ1-2
abundance: once
v_gene: TRBV5-1

CDR3nt: TGTGCCAGTAGTATAGATGAAGCGGGGGGGGGCACCGGGGAGCTGTTTTTT
CDR3aa: CASSIDEAGGGTGELFF
d_gene: TRBD2
j_gene: TRBJ2-2
abundance: .
v_gene: TRBV19

CDR3nt: TGTGCCAGCGGGAGAGAGGGGGCCTTTCAGCCCCAGCATTTT
CDR3aa: CASGREGAFQPQHF
d_gene: TRBD1
j_gene: TRBJ1-5
abundance: few
v_gene: TRBV6-6

CDR3nt: TGTGCCAGTAGTAGTCGGGACAGGGGGCGTTTTGCTGGGGCCAACGTCCTGACTTTC
CDR3aa: CASSSRDRGRFAGANVLTF
d_gene: TRBD1
j_gene: TRBJ2-6
abundance: .
v_gene: TRBV19

CDR3nt: TGTGCCAGCAGTAATACTCCCCCGGGACAGTTCTACGAGCAGTACTTC
CDR3aa: CASSNTPPGQFYEQYF
d_gene: TRBD1
j_gene: TRBJ2-7
abundance: few
v_gene: TRBV28

CDR3nt: TGTGCCAGCTCATGGGCAGTGGGACGTAGCTCCTACAATGAGCAGTTCTTC
CDR3aa: CASSWAVGRSSYNEQFF
d_gene: .
j_gene: TRBJ2-1
abundance: .
v_gene: TRBV18

CDR3nt: TGTGCCAGCAGCAGGGGGGAAGCCGGGGAGCTGTTTTTT
CDR3aa: CASSRGEAGELFF
d_gene: .
j_gene: TRBJ2-2
abundance: .
v_gene: TRBV7-9

CDR3nt: TGTGCCAGTAGCTGGGGATATAGCAATCAGCCCCAGCATTTT
CDR3aa: CASSWGYSNQPQHF
d_gene: .
j_gene: TRBJ1-5
abundance: hyperexpanded
v_gene: TRBV19

CDR3nt: TGTGCCAGCAGCCCCGGGACAGGCGGACAGCCCCAGCATTTT
CDR3aa: CASSPGTGGQPQHF
d_gene: TRBD1
j_gene: TRBJ1-5
abundance: .
v_gene: TRBV28

CDR3nt: TGTGCCAGCAGTGACGGGGGGCTCGGCTATGGCTACACCTTC
CDR3aa: CASSDGGLGYGYTF
d_gene: .
j_gene: TRBJ1-2
abundance: few
v_gene: TRBV2

CDR3nt: TGTGCCAGCAGCTCAACGACAGGAGCCTACGAGCAGTACTTC
CDR3aa: CASSSTTGAYEQYF
d_gene: .
j_gene: TRBJ2-7
abundance: few
v_gene: TRBV7-9

CDR3nt: TGTGCCAGCAGCGCAGGGGCAGGATATGGCTACACCTTC
CDR3aa: CASSAGAGYGYTF
d_gene: .
j_gene: TRBJ1-2
abundance: once
v_gene: TRBV9

CDR3nt: TGTGCCAGTAGTTTTCACCGGGACCCCAACACTGAAGCTTTCTTT
CDR3aa: CASSFHRDPNTEAFF
d_gene: .
j_gene: TRBJ1-1
abundance: .
v_gene: TRBV19

CDR3nt: TGTGCCAGCTCACGGAGCAGCGGGGGGGTCTACGAGCAGTACTTC
CDR3aa: CASSRSSGGVYEQYF
d_gene: TRBD2
j_gene: TRBJ2-7
abundance: few
v_gene: TRBV18

CDR3nt: TGTGCCAGCAGCGTAGTGAGGCGGCTCAATCAGCCCCAGCATTTT
CDR3aa: CASSVVRRLNQPQHF
d_gene: .
j_gene: TRBJ1-5
abundance: .
v_gene: TRBV9

CDR3nt: TGTGCCAGCAGTTTATCCCCCGAACGTCGAGAGCAGTACTTC
CDR3aa: CASSLSPERREQYF
d_gene: .
j_gene: TRBJ2-7
abundance: few
v_gene: TRBV27

CDR3nt: TGTGCTAGCAGCTTAAGTGTGGCGGGAGGGGCCGATACGCAGTATTTT
CDR3aa: CASSLSVAGGADTQYF
d_gene: TRBD2
j_gene: TRBJ2-3
abundance: .
v_gene: TRBV7-7

CDR3nt: TGTGCCAGCAGCTCTGCGGGACTAGTCTACAATGAGCAGTTCTTC
CDR3aa: CASSSAGLVYNEQFF
d_gene: TRBD2
j_gene: TRBJ2-1
abundance: .
v_gene: TRBV11-2

CDR3nt: TGTGCCAGCAGCCGAGCCGAGGTGGACTATGGCTACACCTTC
CDR3aa: CASSRAEVDYGYTF
d_gene: .
j_gene: TRBJ1-2
abundance: few
v_gene: TRBV6-6

CDR3nt: TGTGCCAGCAGCGCCCGGGGACAGGGGAGCTACGAGCAGTACTTC
CDR3aa: CASSARGQGSYEQYF
d_gene: TRBD1
j_gene: TRBJ2-7
abundance: .
v_gene: TRBV13